These T cell receptor beta chains were read from a single sample in a study of cytomegalovirus exposure and HLA in healthy donors. Data came from immunoSEQ multiplex PCR; TCRdb stores just in-frame clones and leaves some out. Of 140,000 to 150,000 clones listed, less than 90% were seen once; the top ten hold 2% to 2.5%. Sequenced: PBMCs. The origin of the receptors is a boy aged 2 to 10 in good health and CMV-seronegative. Each CDR3 is given with its conserved first and last residue. A D gene is named only where the DNA matches it firmly. Expanded clones are given a class, and other clones once, few, many or no size at all.

clone size	V gene	J gene	D gene	CDR3 DNA	CDR3 protein
few	TRBV10-3	TRBJ1-1	.	TGTGCCATCAGAATGACGGACTTGAACACTGAAGCTTTCTTT	CAIRMTDLNTEAFF
.	TRBV11-2	TRBJ2-3	.	TGTGCCAGCAGCTTAGCCCAGTACAAATACACAGATACGCAGTATTTT	CASSLAQYKYTDTQYF
.	TRBV2	TRBJ2-1	TRBD2	TGTGCCAGCCTGGGTGGGGGGGGAGCCTACAATGAGCAGTTCTTC	CASLGGGGAYNEQFF
.	TRBV19	TRBJ1-6	.	TGTGCCAGTAGTGCAGGGGCAAGAGACTCACCCCTCCACTTT	CASSAGARDSPLHF
few	TRBV6-4	TRBJ2-2	TRBD1	TGTGCCAGCATATACAGGGGGCGAGCCGGGGAGCTGTTTTTT	CASIYRGRAGELFF
.	TRBV11-3	TRBJ1-5	.	TGTGCCAGCAGCCCGAGGGGGTTACTCCCTGGACCCCAGCATTTT	CASSPRGLLPGPQHF
.	TRBV11-2	TRBJ2-7	.	TGTGCCAGCAGCGTCCGGGACAAGGCTCCGTACTTC	CASSVRDKAPYF
.	TRBV2	TRBJ1-2	.	TGTGCCAGCAAGCGCGGGGTCGGCTATGGCTACACCTTC	CASKRGVGYGYTF
.	TRBV7-2	TRBJ2-1	.	TGTGCCAGCAGCTTAGGGGTCGGGTCGGGTGAGCAGTTCTTC	CASSLGVGSGEQFF
once	TRBV18	TRBJ1-4	.	TGTGCCAGCTCAGGGGCCATCAAGGCTAATGAAAAACTGTTTTTT	CASSGAIKANEKLFF
few	TRBV29-1	TRBJ2-5	.	TGCAGCGTAGGACAGCAAGAGACCCAGTACTTC	CSVGQQETQYF
.	TRBV7-2	TRBJ2-7	.	TGTGCCAGCAGTTCGACGGACACTACTTACGAGCAGTACTTC	CASSSTDTTYEQYF
.	TRBV15	TRBJ1-2	.	TGCGCCACCAGCTCGTTGACAGGCCTATCCAATGGCTACACCTTC	CATSSLTGLSNGYTF
.	TRBV18	TRBJ2-7	.	TGTGCCAGCTCACCACTCCCGAACGTTAGCCCCTACGAGCAGTACTTC	CASSPLPNVSPYEQYF
.	TRBV25-1	TRBJ2-7	.	TGTGCCAGCAGTGAATCCCTCGATAGGGGGAATGGCTCCTACGAGCAGTACTTC	CASSESLDRGNGSYEQYF
.	TRBV18	TRBJ1-4	.	TGTGCCAGCTCACTACTTCGGACTGACCATGAAAAACTGTTTTTT	CASSLLRTDHEKLFF
.	TRBV5-1	TRBJ1-2	TRBD1	TGCGCCAGCAGCTCGACAGGGCCTAACTATGGCTACACCTTC	CASSSTGPNYGYTF
.	TRBV2	TRBJ1-5	TRBD1	TGTGCCAGCAGTGTGAGACAGGGAGGACAGCCCCAGCATTTT	CASSVRQGGQPQHF
.	TRBV30	TRBJ2-1	.	TGTGCCGGAGGGGCAGCCTCCAATGAGCAGTTCTTC	CAGGAASNEQFF
.	TRBV18	TRBJ1-2	.	TGTGCCAGCTCACCAGGGGGGACGTCACGCTATGGCTACACCTTC	CASSPGGTSRYGYTF
.	TRBV18	TRBJ1-1	TRBD1	TGTGCCAGCTCCCCACCTGTAGACAGGGAACAAGCTTTCTTT	CASSPPVDREQAFF
.	TRBV19	TRBJ2-3	.	TGTGCCAGTAGGCCCTGGGGGCGGTCAGATACGCAGTATTTT	CASRPWGRSDTQYF
.	TRBV28	TRBJ2-5	.	TGTGCCAGCAGCGACACTTTGGGGCTCCAAGAGACCCAGTACTTC	CASSDTLGLQETQYF
.	TRBV6-5	TRBJ2-7	.	TGTGCCAGCCGGAGGGCTCCACGAGGCGAGCAGTACTTC	CASRRAPRGEQYF
once	TRBV6-1	TRBJ1-1	TRBD1	TGTGCCAGCAGTAACGCGGACAGGGTCCCTGAAGCTTTCTTT	CASSNADRVPEAFF
.	TRBV9	TRBJ1-6	TRBD1	TGTGCCAGCAGCGTCGACAGGGGGCCAAATTATAATTCACCCCTCCACTTT	CASSVDRGPNYNSPLHF
.	TRBV4-3	TRBJ2-7	TRBD1	TGCGCCAGCAGCCCCGGGACAGGCGCCTACGAGCAGTACTTC	CASSPGTGAYEQYF
once	TRBV19	TRBJ1-5	.	TGTGCCAGTAGTACCCCAGGATCTGATCAGCCCCAGCATTTT	CASSTPGSDQPQHF
.	TRBV7-3	TRBJ1-4	.	TGTGCCAGCAGCTTCAGGATTGCAACTAATGAAAAACTGTTTTTT	CASSFRIATNEKLFF
.	TRBV5-5	TRBJ2-3	TRBD1	TGTGCCAGCAGCGATGACAGGGGAACAGATACGCAGTATTTT	CASSDDRGTDTQYF
.	TRBV21-1	TRBJ1-6	.	TGTGCCAGCAATCCACAGAAAAGCTCCTATAATTCACCCCTCCACTTT	CASNPQKSSYNSPLHF
once	TRBV29-1	TRBJ1-1	.	TGCAGGAGTGATAACACTGAAGCTTTCTTT	CRSDNTEAFF
.	TRBV30	TRBJ2-7	.	TGTGCCTGGAGTCCCCATACGGTGGGGCCATACGAGCAGTACTTC	CAWSPHTVGPYEQYF
.	TRBV5-8	TRBJ1-1	TRBD1	TGTGCCAGCAGCCTCGGACAGGTGTCAGCCGTCACTGAAGCTTTCTTT	CASSLGQVSAVTEAFF
.	TRBV5-1	TRBJ1-2	TRBD1	TGCGCCAGCAGCCCGGGAAGTGGACAGGGGGCTGAGGGCTACACCTTC	CASSPGSGQGAEGYTF
.	TRBV7-9	TRBJ1-5	TRBD1	TGTTCCAGCAGCTTACGGGACAGGGGAGGTGATCAGCCCCAGCATTTT	CSSSLRDRGGDQPQHF
.	TRBV2	TRBJ2-5	TRBD1	TGTGCCAGCAGAACCGACTGGACAGGGTTGGGAGAGACCCAGTACTTC	CASRTDWTGLGETQYF
.	TRBV10-2	TRBJ1-2	.	TGCGCCAGCAGTGACCTGGACAGATCGTATGGCTACACCTTC	CASSDLDRSYGYTF
.	TRBV6-1	TRBJ2-2	.	TGTGCCAGCAGTGAAGATCGGGGAGAGCTGTTTTTT	CASSEDRGELFF
.	TRBV29-1	TRBJ2-7	.	TGCAGCGTTCGCGGGTTCGTCTCCGAGCAGTACTTC	CSVRGFVSEQYF
few	TRBV5-1	TRBJ2-1	.	TGCGCCAGCAGCTCCGTATTCAATGAGCAGTTCTTC	CASSSVFNEQFF
.	TRBV7-9	TRBJ1-2	.	TGTGCCAGCAGCTTCACTACCGGACAGAGGGGCTACACCTTC	CASSFTTGQRGYTF
.	TRBV20-1	TRBJ2-7	.	TGCAGCAACAGGGAAATTGACGAGCAGTACTTC	CSNREIDEQYF
.	TRBV10-3	TRBJ1-4	TRBD1	TGTGCCATCAATCAAGGGGGACAGCATGAAAAACTGTTTTTT	CAINQGGQHEKLFF
.	TRBV18	TRBJ1-1	.	TGTGCCAGCTCCCCCGGGGTCGGAGGTATGAACACTGAAGCTTTCTTT	CASSPGVGGMNTEAFF
.	TRBV27	TRBJ1-1	.	TGTGCCAGCAGTTTATTAGTTGAGGGCACTGAAGCTTTCTTT	CASSLLVEGTEAFF
.	TRBV2	TRBJ2-7	TRBD1	TGTGCCAGCAGTGCAGTACGGGGACAGGGCATTGGCGAGCAGTACTTC	CASSAVRGQGIGEQYF
.	TRBV5-1	TRBJ2-4	.	TGCGCCAGCAGCTTGGTTCCGCGGTCGGTGGCCAAAAACATTCAGTACTTC	CASSLVPRSVAKNIQYF
.	TRBV9	TRBJ1-1	.	TGTGCCAGCAGCGTTCGGAGTGTCTTT	CASSVRSVF